This TCR beta chain was observed in a study of CD8+CD57+ T cells in acquired aplastic anemia. This CDR3 has 12 amino acids. CDR1 SGHVS and CDR2 FNYEAQ come from the germline V gene. The V gene lost 5 bases and the J gene lost 5 bases, with 9 bases spanning the gap. Investigators profiled TCR beta VDJ and CDR3 from genomic DNA template. Via MiXCR, TCRdb re-called the reads, giving one row per CDR3 protein. The data hold about 190,000 distinct CDR3 sequences, with about 53% observed a single time. Findings of the study overall: Patients had approximately 29 CD8+ CDR3 sequences in common with controls (the shared set).

About this clonotype itself: The target antigen is unknown.

The chain carries TRBV7-6 and TRBJ2-5; weak D call: TRBD1 (5 bases). The sequencing input was sorted CD4+, CD8+, or CD8+CD57+ T cells (not recorded which) from PBMCs. The receptor comes from a human donor in good health, serving as a control. The CDR3 region has the DNA TGTGCCAGCAGCACCGCAGGGGAGACCCAGTACTTC. It translates to CASSTAGETQYF.